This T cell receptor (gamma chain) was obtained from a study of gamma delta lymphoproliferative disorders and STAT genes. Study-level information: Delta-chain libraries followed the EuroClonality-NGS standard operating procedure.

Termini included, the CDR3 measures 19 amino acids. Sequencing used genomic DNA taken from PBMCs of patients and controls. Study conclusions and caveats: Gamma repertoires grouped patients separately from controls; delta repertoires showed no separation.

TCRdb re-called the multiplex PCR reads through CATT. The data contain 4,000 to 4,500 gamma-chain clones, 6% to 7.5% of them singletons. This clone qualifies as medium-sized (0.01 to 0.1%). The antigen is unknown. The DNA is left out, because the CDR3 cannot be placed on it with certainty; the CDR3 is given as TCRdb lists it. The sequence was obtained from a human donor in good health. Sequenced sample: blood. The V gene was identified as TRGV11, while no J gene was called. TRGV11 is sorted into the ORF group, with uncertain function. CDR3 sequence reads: CTTVPAGLGTGYNYYKKLF.